This TCR beta chain was identified during a study of blood T cells in healthy people across ages (dated by TCRdb to between 2014 and 2017). Some background on the complete study: In model experiments, template switching captured about one uniquely barcoded TCR beta cDNA molecule for every two T cells. The donors were split into four age groups: young (average 16 years), middle-aged (39), aged (roughly 60) and long-lived (under 90). For two donors (one aged 18 to 29 and one aged 80 or older), the study analyzed two additional independent replicas of 1 million unique cDNA reads from the same blood draw. To avoid experimental bias, donors of different ages were randomly spread across the sequencing lanes. Age-related changes in TCR beta repertoire diversity were measured in the study by deep sequencing normalized with unique cDNA molecular identifiers.

This clonotype was counted only a few times. No antigen is known for it. One base away there is no much larger clone; base qualities are not given. Findings and caveats that apply to the study as a whole: Estimates of total diversity based on one million sequenced T cells were regarded as lower bounds and as underestimates. There was a strong correlation between observed TCR beta diversity and the percentage of naive T cells measured by flow cytometry. Compared with the aged group, more naive CD4+ T cells, fewer expanded clones and increased TCR diversity were shown by the long-lived group, suggesting age selection. The CMV infection status of donors was not known, potentially confounding age-related changes in expanded clonotypes. Conclusive comparison of naive and antigen-experienced compartments was prevented by the profiling of bulk unsorted PBMCs. As age increased, observed TCR beta diversity per million T cells dropped in a roughly linear way, and a significant reduction was already evident by age 40.

Systemically healthy Caucasian individuals from Russia, approximately 39 in total and aged about 6 to 100 years, were included as donors. Around 10 milliliters of peripheral blood were collected from each donor into EDTA-treated Vacutainer tubes. Ficoll-Paque density-gradient centrifugation was used to isolate PBMCs, with at least 7 million obtained per sample. Total RNA, at least 6 micrograms per sample, was extracted from PBMCs with Trizol reagent. Naive CD45RAhigh/CD27high T cell percentages were measured by flow cytometry on a PBMC aliquot from every donor. V is pared back by 4 bases and J by 13 bases, with 14 bases lying between the germline termini. According to the germline V gene (reference sequence), CDR1 reads MNHNY and CDR2 reads SVGAGI. Counted from cysteine to phenylalanine, this CDR3 has 12 amino acids. CDR3 DNA is the only sequence kept; it has 36 bases, read in frame from the first base.

Receptors were amplified or captured by 5' RACE. For sequencing, an Illumina HiSeq 2500 was employed. A second PCR of roughly 6 to 12 cycles was performed with a sample-barcoded 5' primer and a J-beta primer mix. A unique molecular identifier was introduced onto each TCR beta cDNA molecule by a template-switch 5' adaptor carrying 12 random nucleotides. At least 2.5 million CDR3-containing paired-end reads were obtained from each sample. The Mint cDNA synthesis kit, primed by a TRBC-specific oligonucleotide, was used to synthesize first-strand cDNA from all RNA. All cDNA was treated with uracil-DNA glycosylase and then went through a first 18-cycle PCR with the universal primers M1SS and BC2_uni_R. The study's processing was this. Normalization of each sample was performed by random selection of 1 million high-quality reads, each carrying a distinct molecular identifier. Instead of being binned into consensus sequences, reads that shared molecular identifiers were thrown out. MiTCR, set to a Q25 quality threshold and the strictest error-elimination algorithm, was used for CDR3 identification, clonotype clustering and error correction. A nonparametric unseen species model with Euler transformation was used to estimate lower-bound total TCR beta diversity. TCRdb handled the public reads itself, with Q25 trimming in fastp and clone calling in MiXCR, and kept productive beta chains. Each record represents a unique CDR3 protein, reported with the most common genes and DNA among its rows. TCRdb's processing, not the study's, gives the V and J calls here. The sample table contains around 1,500,000 distinct CDR3 sequences; only one count was recorded for 42% of them. Clones ranked in the top ten supply roughly 7.7% of the sample.

This TCR was sampled from a young woman in good health. The sequence is built from TRBV6-6 and TRBJ2-1, with the D gene uncertain. Sequenced sample: blood. The nucleotide sequence reads as follows: TGTGCCAGCAGTTTCGACCTTCGGATCCAGTTCTTC. It is translated as CASSFDLRIQFF.